These 5 T cell receptor beta chains were all obtained from the same sample, sequenced in a study of blood T cell repertoires in COVID-19. Clones were read by immunoSEQ multiplex PCR, and TCRdb kept only the in-frame ones, dropping some. The table has 200,000 to 250,000 clones, roughly 85% seen once; the top ten hold 2.4%. Sequences were obtained from peripheral blood. The source is a woman between 70 and 85 years old with COVID-19, enrolled during active disease.

The V and J genes are TRBV7-3 and TRBJ2-1; maybe TRBD1 (5 bases). This CDR3 has 12 residues. Trimming left V 4 bases short and J 7 bases short, with 8 bases between. Germline V gives CDR1 SGHTA, CDR2 FQGTGA. The CDR3: CASSSRVNEQFF. The CDR3, as DNA: TGTGCCAGCAGCTCCAGGGTTAATGAGCAGTTCTTC.

The gene calls are TRBV11-1 and TRBJ1-1, with 8 bases aligning to TRBD1. Trimming took 5 bases from V and 5 from J; bases not matched to a gene: 10. CDR1 and CDR2 (germline): SGHAT, FQDESV (reference sequence). The CDR3 length is 15 residues. CDR3 sequence: CASSPRQGTRTEAFF. The CDR3 nucleotides are TGTGCCAGCAGCCCACGACAGGGGACGAGGACTGAAGCTTTCTTT.

CDR3 region: CASTLQRDTEAFF. DNA of the CDR3: TGTGCCAGCACCCTACAGAGGGACACTGAAGCTTTCTTT. The chain recombines TRBV6-5 with TRBJ1-1; D gene ambiguous. V lost 7 bases to trimming and J lost 3 bases, with 12 bases between them. Germline values: CDR1 MNHEY, CDR2 SVGAGI. The CDR3 covers 13 residues.

This chain joins TRBV25-1 and TRBJ1-6; 8 bases line up with TRBD1. The CDR3 sequence is 13 residues long. The trim removed 7 bases at V and 6 bases at J, leaving 2 bases unmatched. The germline V gene has CDR1 MGHDK and CDR2 SYGVNS. The DNA for the CDR3 is TGTGCCAGCAATGACAGGGGTAATTCACCCCTCCACTTT. It codes for CASNDRGNSPLHF.

The rearrangement links TRBV6-1 to TRBJ2-7; 7 bases match TRBD2. Germline values: CDR1 MNHNS, CDR2 SASEGT. This CDR3 contains 14 residues. After removal of 2 bases from V and 2 bases from J, the junction contained 3 bases not matched to a gene. The CDR3 loop is CASSEWGGTYEQYF. CDR3 nucleotides: TGTGCCAGCAGTGAATGGGGAGGGACCTACGAGCAGTACTTC.